The entry below describes one T cell receptor beta chain. Germline trimming cut 6 bases from V and 4 bases from J; bases unmatched to any gene: 5. This CDR3 has 14 residues. Germline CDR1 is KGHSH and CDR2 is LQKENI. Sequencing used immunoSEQ multiplex PCR; TCRdb keeps in-frame clones, though not all of them. The sample contains some 150,000 clones, 84% of which appear only once. This specimen comes from a study of blood T cell repertoires in COVID-19. Study-level background: COVID-19 samples from acute and convalescent phases originated in the United States, Italy and Spain.

The receptor's source is a man between 65 and 79 years old with acute or convalescent COVID-19. The specimen was peripheral blood. V is TRBV18 and J is TRBJ1-5, with TRBD1 matching over 8 bases. In nucleotides, the CDR3 is TGTGCCAGCTCGACAGGGGCAGGGAATCAGCCCCAGCATTTT. This encodes CASSTGAGNQPQHF.